This TCR beta chain was obtained from a study of blood T cell repertoires in COVID-19 (dated by TCRdb to about 2020). Turning to the overall study: The collaborator samples originated in the United States, Italy and Spain and spanned the acute and convalescent phases of COVID-19. Sample metadata almost always included a de-identified subject ID, COVID-19 status, age in years and sex. Where HLA class I and class II types were available, the types were taken from metadata supplied by the sample provider, not from assay-based typing. The repertoires were made available in a free public database intended to serve as a resource for research on the immune response to SARS-CoV-2. The prospective study material was composed of cDNA or gDNA derived from T cells, B-cell-depleted T cells, or PBMCs. The samples were drawn from the first 160 participants of the ongoing ImmuneRACE study and from 1,200 or so subjects provided by 6 global collaborators. The dataset comprised deeply sampled blood TCRbeta repertoires from subjects exposed to, actively infected with, or recovered from COVID-19. What the research found in general, with its limitations: Clinical and demographic metadata were provided uncurated, with the amount varying by source and participant.

One collaborating source in Seattle enrolled patients during active infection and followed them longitudinally through the course of disease. The collaborating institutions used their own protocols to collect whole blood in K2EDTA tubes. For TCRbeta analysis, collaborators shipped samples in one of three forms: frozen whole blood, isolated PBMCs, or DNA extracted from either of those sample types. On this clone: It has no known antigen specificity. There are no base qualities to consult, and no much larger clone falls within one base.

V is pruned by 1 base and J by 0 bases, leaving 10 bases of the junction without a gene match. The CDR3, from cysteine to phenylalanine, totals 18 residues. The CDR3 DNA has 54 bases and is translated from base 1. CDR1 SGHVS and CDR2 FQNEAQ are derived from the germline V gene. TCRbeta CDR3 regions were amplified from genomic DNA using the immunoSEQ Assay, a bias-controlled multiplex PCR. Per the authors' processing: The number of nucleated cells in each sample was estimated by amplification of reference gene primers within the assay. To quantify the absolute abundance of each unique TCRbeta CDR3 rearrangement, sequence reads were collapsed and filtered. For each sample, productive Simpson clonality was calculated by taking the square root of Simpson's diversity index across productive rearrangements. TCRdb provides this immuneACCESS table in a form limited to in-frame rearrangements. Some clones are lacking; in checked studies, under half of them reflect an unresolved V gene, and why the rest are absent is not known. V and J calls and clone size follow that table, whereas D and trimming were derived from the DNA. In this sample the table shows under 200,000 clones, roughly 84% of which occur a single time. Clones ranked in the top ten supply around 15% of the sample.

Sequencing input: peripheral blood. The receptor was isolated from a woman in her 70s with COVID-19, enrolled during active disease. This chain joins TRBV7-8 to TRBJ2-3; TRBD1 fits 7 bases in the junction. The DNA sequence reads TGTGCCAGCAGCTTAGGTAGGGTGGGACAGACTAGCACAGATACGCAGTATTTT. Its protein is CASSLGRVGQTSTDTQYF. The full variable domain, with segments outside the CDR3 supplied by the reference TRBV7-8 and TRBJ2-3 proteins, appears as GAGVSQSPRYKVAKRGQDVALRCDPISGHVSLFWYQQALGQGPEFLTYFQNEAQLDKSGLPSDRFFAERPEGSVSTLKIQRTQQEDSAVYLCASSLGRVGQTSTDTQYFGPGTRLTVL.